These 22 T cell receptor beta chains were all obtained from the same sample, sequenced in a study of blood T cell repertoires in COVID-19. The data were produced by immunoSEQ multiplex PCR, yet TCRdb's version contains in-frame clones alone and is incomplete. The data contain about 260,000 clones, about 86% of them singletons. Material: PBMCs or T cells enriched from blood (not recorded which). The receptors stem from a man aged 25-45 years with acute COVID-19.

This clone was found a few times. The genes are TRBV30 and TRBJ2-7, with 8 bases aligning to TRBD2. The trim removed 0 bases at V and 3 bases at J, leaving 16 bases unmatched. Germline CDR1 reads GTSNPN; CDR2 reads SVGIG (reference sequence). CDR3 length: 18 residues. CDR3 nucleotides: TGTGCCTGGAGTGTACCTCATCAGAGTAGCGGGAAAAACTACGAGCAGTACGTC. It translates to CAWSVPHQSSGKNYEQYV.

The chain has TRBV30 and TRBJ2-5; D uncertain. V was pared by 3 bases and J by 2 bases, with 19 bases between. This CDR3 is built from 16 residues. The germline gives CDR1 GTSNPN, CDR2 SVGIG (reference sequence). The CDR3 region is CAWSHQEYPPQETQYF. As DNA, the CDR3 is TGTGCCTGGAGCCACCAGGAATACCCCCCACAAGAGACCCAGTACTTC.

The sample holds a few counts of this clone. V and J are TRBV9 and TRBJ2-2, with TRBD2 matching over 7 bases. The germline CDR1 and CDR2 sequences are SGDLS and YYNGEE. J was trimmed by 3 bases and V by 6 bases; bases with no gene match: 11. This CDR3 spans 16 amino acids. Written as DNA, the CDR3 is TGTGCCAGCACCCTAGGGGAGGGATCGGACACCGGGGAGCTGTTTTTT. It codes for CASTLGEGSDTGELFF.

This chain joins TRBV19 and TRBJ2-1; 8 bases map to TRBD2. From germline, CDR1 is LNHDA and CDR2 SQIVND (reference sequence). The CDR3 sequence is 16 residues long. V was pared by 0 bases and J by 6 bases, with 7 bases of the junction left unmatched. Written as DNA, the CDR3 is TGTGCCAGTAGTATAGAGGCGAGCGGGAGACTCAATGAGCAGTTCTTC. The encoded protein is CASSIEASGRLNEQFF.

As DNA, the CDR3 is TGCGCCAGCAGTGGGACTAGCAATGAGCAGTTCTTC. It is translated as CASSGTSNEQFF. The gene calls are TRBV10-2 and TRBJ2-1, with 7 nucleotides matching TRBD2. Looked up from germline, CDR1 is WSHSY and CDR2 is SAAADI. The junction had 0 bases not matched to a gene; V was cut back by 4 bases and J by 6 bases. This CDR3 is 12 amino acids long.

This chain uses TRBV4-3 with TRBJ2-1; TRBD2 matches at 7 bases. This CDR3 is built from 12 residues. Germline loops: CDR1 LGHNA, CDR2 YSLEER. V dropped 4 bases and J dropped 6; count of bases not matched to a gene: 0. The CDR3 coding sequence is TGCGCCAGCAGCCCGGGGGGCAATGAGCAGTTCTTC. It specifies CASSPGGNEQFF.

This sequence joins TRBV7-9 and TRBJ2-1; no clear D gene. Between the trimmed V and J ends, which lost 3 bases and 0 bases, there was a span of 9 bases. Germline CDR1 is SEHNR and CDR2 is FQNEAQ (reference sequence). This CDR3 has 15 amino acids. The CDR3: CASSFGPSSYNEQFF. The CDR3 nucleotides read TGTGCCAGCAGCTTTGGCCCAAGCTCCTACAATGAGCAGTTCTTC.

This rearrangement joins TRBV6-5 to TRBJ2-7; tentative D call: TRBD2 (5 bases). Trimming took off 2 bases at V and 2 bases at J, with 10 bases between the two ends. Germline assignment: CDR1 MNHEY and CDR2 SVGAGI. The CDR3 extends over 14 amino acids. Here the CDR3 reads CASSYEGITYEQYV. CDR3 sequence (DNA): TGTGCCAGCAGTTACGAGGGAATCACCTACGAGCAGTACGTC.

The genes are TRBV30 and TRBJ1-1; D is uncertain. The V end lost 4 bases, the J end lost 5 bases, and 11 bases lay between the germline ends. The CDR3 consists of 12 residues. Per the germline V gene, CDR1 is GTSNPN and CDR2 is SVGIG (reference sequence). The CDR3 nucleotides are TGTGCCTGGAAGGGAGGAAGGACTGAAGCTTTCTTT. As protein: CAWKGGRTEAFF.

V and J are TRBV28 and TRBJ2-1; 8 positions agree with TRBD2. CDR3 length equals 12 residues. Germline-derived CDR1 and CDR2 are MDHEN and SYDVKM. The junction had 9 bases not matched to a gene; V was cut back by 8 bases and J by 12 bases. CDR3 sequence (DNA): TGTGCCAGCCGAACCGGGGGGGTCCCGCAGTTCTTC. Translation: CASRTGGVPQFF. The entire variable domain, with the rest obtained from reference TRBV28 and TRBJ2-1, is as follows: DVKVTQSSRYLVKRTGEKVFLECVQDMDHENMFWYRQDPGLGLRLIYFSYDVKMKEKGDIPEGYSVSREKKERFSLILESASTNQTSMYLCASRTGGVPQFFGPGTRLTVL.

This clone was seen only a few times. The gene calls are TRBV6-1 and TRBJ1-4, with 7 bases that match TRBD1. CDR3 size: 14 residues. Germline V gene data show CDR1 as MNHNS and CDR2 as SASEGT. J lost 7 bases, V lost 3 bases, and 5 bases had no gene match. The CDR3 here is CASSDGGGAEKLFF. The CDR3 nucleotides are TGTGCCAGCAGTGATGGAGGGGGCGCTGAAAAACTGTTTTTT.

The genes are TRBV19 and TRBJ2-5, with 8 bases lining up with TRBD1. Germline V lookup: CDR1 LNHDA, CDR2 SQIVND (reference sequence). There are 14 residues in the CDR3. V was clipped by 7 bases and J by 4 bases; unmatched bases: 8. CDR3 coding DNA: TGTGCCAGTACCCCCAGGGGGCGCGGAGAGACCCAGTACTTC. Protein product: CASTPRGRGETQYF.

The chain combines TRBV28 with TRBJ1-2; 12 bases map to TRBD1. The germline V gene has CDR1 MDHEN and CDR2 SYDVKM. V gave up 6 bases and J gave up 0 bases; unmatched junction bases: 8. The CDR3 has 17 residues. CDR3 loop: CASSSWDRGQSNYGYTF. CDR3 bases: TGTGCCAGCAGCTCCTGGGACAGGGGGCAATCTAACTATGGCTACACCTTC.

This CDR3 is CASSAREYNQPQHF. CDR3 in DNA: TGTGCCAGCAGCGCGCGGGAGTATAATCAGCCCCAGCATTTT. This rearrangement joins TRBV9 to TRBJ1-5; D remains unclear. With 3 bases removed from V and 4 bases from J, the gap between germline ends came to 11 bases. This CDR3 comprises 14 residues. Germline CDR1 and CDR2: SGDLS and YYNGEE.

The V call is TRBV27, the J call TRBJ1-6; tentatively, D is TRBD1 (6 bases). This CDR3 comprises 17 residues. Trimming removed 5 bases at V and 9 bases at J, with 23 bases between. In germline, CDR1 is MNHEY, CDR2 SMNVEV (reference sequence). In DNA form, the CDR3 reads TGTGCCAGCAGTCACCCCGGGGGGCAGGGTGAAGGTTCACCCCTCCACTTT. Protein: CASSHPGGQGEGSPLHF.

The rearrangement uses TRBV28 and TRBJ1-2; D perhaps matches TRBD1 (5 bases). In germline, CDR1 is MDHEN, CDR2 SYDVKM. This CDR3 comprises 15 residues. The V gene lost 10 bases and the J gene lost 3 bases, with 21 bases spanning the gap. CDR3 protein: CATTAGRGWDYGYTF. The CDR3 coding sequence is TGTGCCACCACCGCAGGAAGGGGATGGGACTATGGCTACACCTTC.

This chain connects TRBV9 to TRBJ2-3, with TRBD1 matching 7 bases. CDR3 length: 16 residues. Per germline, CDR1 SGDLS and CDR2 YYNGEE. J gave up 2 bases and V 0 bases, and 6 bases lay outside the gene matches. CDR3 loop: CASSVESRGPTDTQYF. Here the CDR3 DNA reads TGTGCCAGCAGCGTAGAATCGAGGGGGCCCACAGATACGCAGTATTTT.

The chain links TRBV28 to TRBJ1-6; 7 positions agree with TRBD1. The germline V gene has CDR1 MDHEN and CDR2 SYDVKM. Unmatched junction bases numbered 12, after V lost 7 bases and J lost 9 bases. The CDR3 extends over 15 amino acids. The CDR3 nucleotides are TGTGCCAGCAACAGGAGGGGGCACAAGGGTTCACCCCTCCACTTT. This encodes CASNRRGHKGSPLHF.

This sequence joins TRBV28 and TRBJ1-1; D is perhaps TRBD1 (5 bases). With 6 bases removed from V and 7 bases from J, the gap between germline ends came to 27 bases. Germline CDR1 and CDR2: MDHEN and SYDVKM. The CDR3 consists of 17 residues. The CDR3 DNA is TGTGCCAGCAGACGCTCCCTCGGCGGGGGAGGTTTAGGTGAAGCTTTCTTT. It yields the protein CASRRSLGGGGLGEAFF.

V and J are TRBV9 and TRBJ2-6; D call uncertain. The CDR3 contains 15 residues. Trimming took off 1 base at V and 0 bases at J, with 5 bases between the two ends. Germline V gene sequence: CDR1 SGDLS, CDR2 YYNGEE. The CDR3 is CASSVTLSGANVLTF. The CDR3 bases are TGTGCCAGCAGCGTAACTCTCTCTGGGGCCAACGTCCTGACTTTC. Full variable domain (outside the CDR3, taken from reference TRBV9 and TRBJ2-6): DSGVTQTPKHLITATGQRVTLRCSPRSGDLSVYWYQQSLDQGLQFLIQYYNGEERAKGNILERFSAQQFPDLHSELNLSSLELGDSALYFCASSVTLSGANVLTFGAGSRLTVL.

The chain has TRBV7-2 and TRBJ1-2; 7 nucleotides agree with TRBD1. The CDR3 contains 15 residues. V shed 6 bases and J 6 bases; nucleotides not matched to a gene: 13. Germline V gives CDR1 SGHTA, CDR2 FQGNSA. CDR3 bases: TGTGCCAGCAGTCCAACGACAGGGCCGACCCATGGCTACACCTTC. Translation: CASSPTTGPTHGYTF.

This sequence joins TRBV28 and TRBJ2-1; D not certain. The CDR3 has 16 amino acids. Trimming removed 6 bases from V and 0 bases from J, with 15 bases in between. Germline V CDR1 and CDR2: MDHEN, SYDVKM. CDR3 coding DNA: TGTGCCAGCAGCCCCGCAAGTATGAGCTCCTACAATGAGCAGTTCTTC. Translation: CASSPASMSSYNEQFF.